A single sample is the source of the 3 T cell receptor beta chains below, sequenced in a study of blood T cell repertoires in COVID-19. The repertoire was sequenced with immunoSEQ multiplex PCR; TCRdb's copy has only in-frame clones and lacks some. The top ten hold around 26% of the sample, which has roughly 29,000 clones, over 75% seen once. The sequenced material came from peripheral blood. The receptors come from a woman over 75 with COVID-19, enrolled during active disease.

The chain uses TRBV27 and TRBJ2-2; TRBD1 agrees at 12 bases. V trimming: 5 bases; J trimming: 7 bases; junction bases outside the gene matches: 14. Germline V gene sequence: CDR1 MNHEY, CDR2 SMNVEV (reference sequence). The CDR3 runs to 18 residues. CDR3 DNA sequence: TGTGCCAGCAGTACGATCCGGGACAGGGGGCTTTGGATCGGGGAGCTGTTTTTT. It encodes CASSTIRDRGLWIGELFF.

The genes are TRBV3-1 (or the pseudogene TRBV3-2) and TRBJ1-1; D is unclear. Trimming pared 7 bases from V and 3 bases from J, leaving 21 bases between. Germline V CDR1 and CDR2: LGHDT, YNNKEL (reference sequence). The length of the CDR3 is 16 residues. The CDR3 here is CASTANGVFRDTEAFF. The CDR3 coding sequence is TGTGCCAGCACCGCGAATGGTGTTTTTCGAGACACTGAAGCTTTCTTT.

This rearrangement joins TRBV2 to TRBJ1-5; the D gene is possibly TRBD1 (6 bases). The CDR3 sequence is 16 residues long. Germline assignment: CDR1 SNHLY and CDR2 FYNNEI. The V gene lost 5 bases and the J gene lost 1 base, with 15 bases spanning the gap. CDR3 nucleotide sequence: TGTGCCAGCAGTTTCCGGGGGGCGCGGAGCAATCAGCCCCAGCATTTT. Translated: CASSFRGARSNQPQHF.